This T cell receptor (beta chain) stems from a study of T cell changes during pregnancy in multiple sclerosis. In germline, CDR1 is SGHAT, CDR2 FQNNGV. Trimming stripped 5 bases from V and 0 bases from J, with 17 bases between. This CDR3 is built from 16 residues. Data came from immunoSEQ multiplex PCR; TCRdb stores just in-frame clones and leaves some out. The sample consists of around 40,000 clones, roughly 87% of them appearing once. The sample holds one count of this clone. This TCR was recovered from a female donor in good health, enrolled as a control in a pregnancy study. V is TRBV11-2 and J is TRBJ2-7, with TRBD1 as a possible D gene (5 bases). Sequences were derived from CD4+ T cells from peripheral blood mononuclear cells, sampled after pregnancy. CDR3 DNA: TGTGCCAGCAGCCTCCCGAAGACAGCCTTCTCCTACGAGCAGTACTTC. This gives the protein CASSLPKTAFSYEQYF.